This passage covers 2 T cell receptor beta chains from one sample sequenced in a study of Graves' ophthalmopathy and Graves' hyperthyroidism. RNA transcripts served as template for amplifying TCR beta CDR3 sequences. Following a first-round RT-PCR that used HTBI primers, a second-round multiplex PCR was carried out. TCRdb reprocessed the multiplex PCR reads with MiXCR, giving one entry per CDR3 protein. The repertoire has 450,000 to 600,000 distinct CDR3 sequences, about 35% of them found once; the top ten carry roughly 4.5%. The sequencing input was peripheral blood or thyroid tissue (not recorded which). These receptors originate from an adult man with Graves' hyperthyroidism.

Note on this clonotype: At one of its ends the junction is not consistent with the germline gene, which may arise from a read error. The chain has TRBV12-3 or TRBV12-4 and TRBJ1-5; 11 positions match TRBD1. The CDR3 covers 15 residues. CDR3 in DNA: TGTGCCAGCAGCCTAGGGACAGGGGGAAATCGGCCCCAGCATTTT. This gives the protein CASSLGTGGNRPQHF.

The chain combines TRBV20-1 with TRBJ1-2, with D maybe TRBD1 (5 bases). CDR1 is DFQATT and CDR2 is SNEGSKA in the germline V gene (reference sequence). Trimming shortened V by 5 bases and J by 0 bases, and 13 bases separated the two germline ends. This CDR3 has 14 amino acids. DNA of the CDR3: TGCAGTGCTGGAACGACAGACACTAACTATGGCTACACCTTC. Amino acids: CSAGTTDTNYGYTF.